The present TCR beta chain was sequenced within a study of blood T cell repertoires in COVID-19. Study as a whole: From T cells, B-cell-depleted T cells, or PBMCs came the material, which was cDNA or gDNA.

The germline gives CDR1 SNHLY, CDR2 FYNNEI. CDR3 length equals 17 residues. J gave up 5 bases and V 0 bases, and 9 bases lay outside the gene matches. Profiled with immunoSEQ multiplex PCR; TCRdb holds only in-frame clones, not every one. This table has around 150,000 clones, about three quarters appearing once. The rearrangement links TRBV2 to TRBJ2-7; 11 bases are a match to TRBD1. Sequencing input: peripheral blood. This receptor was taken from a man in his 60s with acute or convalescent COVID-19. As DNA, the CDR3 is TGTGCCAGCAGTGAAGCGATTGCCGGGACAGGGGGACACGAGCAGTACTTC. Protein sequence: CASSEAIAGTGGHEQYF.